These T cell receptor beta chains were read from a single sample in a study of neurological immune-mediated disorders. TCRdb processed the 5' RACE reads anew with MiXCR; each CDR3 protein has one entry. The sample contains over 60,000 distinct CDR3 sequences, around 4.6% of which appear only once. The sequencing input was PBMCs. These receptors originate from a woman aged 25 to 39 with multiple sclerosis. Both conserved end residues are part of each CDR3. D genes are given only for firm matches. Where a row states a size, it is once, few, many or the class of an expanded clone; other rows omit it.

TRBJ1-1,many,TRBV20-1,-,TGCAGTGCTAGAGATCCGCGCCGCCAGAACACTGAAGCTTTCTTT,CSARDPRRQNTEAFF
TRBJ2-3,many,TRBV5-1,TRBD1,TGCGCCAGCAGCAGGACAGGGATGACGATGAGCACAGATACGCAGTATTTT,CASSRTGMTMSTDTQYF
TRBJ2-3,many,TRBV10-2,-,TGCGCCAGCAGTGACGGGGGGCTCACAGATCCGCAGTATTTT,CASSDGGLTDPQYF
TRBJ1-4,many,TRBV5-1,-,TGCGCCAGCAGCTTGGCGACAGGCTCCAATGAAAAACTGTTTTTT,CASSLATGSNEKLFF
TRBJ2-1,many,TRBV9,-,TGTGCCAGCAGCTCCCCCCCAGACAGTATACGGACCTACAATGAGCAGTTCTTC,CASSSPPDSIRTYNEQFF
TRBJ2-3,many,TRBV20-1,TRBD2,TGCAGTGCTACTCCTAGCGGGAGGGCCCGGGGCACAGATACGCAGTATTTT,CSATPSGRARGTDTQYF
TRBJ1-1,many,TRBV5-6,-,TGTGCCAGCAGCCCCCTGGGGGGCTTCAACACTGAAGCTTTCTTT,CASSPLGGFNTEAFF
TRBJ1-1,many,TRBV5-1,-,TGCGCCAGCAGCTCATCAGGCTACACTGAAGCTTTCTTT,CASSSSGYTEAFF
TRBJ2-6,many,TRBV27,-,TGTGCCAGCAGTTTAAGCGGAGGGCTACATTTCTCTGGGGCCAACGTCCTGACTTTC,CASSLSGGLHFSGANVLTF
TRBJ2-2,-,TRBV21-1,-,TGTGCCAGCAGCAAAGGGAGCGGGACGAAGAACACCGGGGAGCTGTTTTTT,CASSKGSGTKNTGELFF
TRBJ1-1,many,TRBV5-1,TRBD1,TGCGCCAGCAGCCGGATACAGGGGAAAGGTGAAGCTTTCTTT,CASSRIQGKGEAFF
TRBJ1-1,many,TRBV4-1,-,TGCGCCAGCAGCCAAGATCGGCGAAAAGGAACTGAAGCTTTCTTT,CASSQDRRKGTEAFF
TRBJ1-4,many,TRBV20-1,TRBD1,TGCAGTGCTAGTGACGGCAGGGGGGATGAAAAACTGTTTTTT,CSASDGRGDEKLFF
TRBJ2-1,many,TRBV3-1,-,TGTGCCAGCAGCCAAGTGCCCCCGTCGGACGGGTCCTACAATGAGCAGTTCTTC,CASSQVPPSDGSYNEQFF
TRBJ1-5,many,TRBV28,-,TGTGCCAGCGCCTGGGCCGGGGAGTCCTATCAGCCCCAGCATTTT,CASAWAGESYQPQHF
TRBJ2-7,many,TRBV15,-,TGTGCCACCAGCAGAGGAGCTTCCCCCTACGAGCAGTACTTC,CATSRGASPYEQYF
TRBJ2-2,-,TRBV7-2,-,TGTGCCAGCAGTCGGCCGGGGGCCCGGGCCGGGGAGCTGTTTTTT,CASSRPGARAGELFF